The clone carrying this T cell receptor (beta chain) came up a few times. The antigen is not known. The primer mix had 60 Vbeta and 13 Jbeta primers. Generated by immunoSEQ multiplex PCR, the TCRdb table keeps only in-frame clones and is missing some. The sample lists about 160,000 clones, less than 80% occurring once. This CDR3 spans 12 amino acids. Germline V CDR1 and CDR2: SQVTM, ANQGSEA. With 4 bases removed from V and 5 bases from J, the gap between germline ends came to 12 bases. This entry comes from a study of cytomegalovirus exposure and HLA in healthy donors. Study-level findings and limits: It was in a later analysis that TCR association rates were seen to vary by HLA locus, highest for DRB1 and lowest for HLA-C.

V usage is TRBV29-1 and J usage is TRBJ2-7, with D tentatively TRBD1 (6 bases). This TCR was sampled from a man aged 40-50 years in good health and CMV-seronegative. Sequencing was carried out using PBMCs. The CDR3 DNA follows: TGCAGCGTTGTCCCCGCAGGGGACGAGCAGTACTTC. This sequence encodes CSVVPAGDEQYF.